The entry that follows covers one T cell receptor (beta chain) sequence. Primers for the PCR totalled 60 Vbeta and 13 Jbeta. In the authors' workflow: Per a later analysis, the number of unique TCR beta chains was approximately 73 million, of which about 11 million were shared. Only in-frame clones appear in the TCRdb table, and some are missing; sequencing was by immunoSEQ multiplex PCR. That table supplies the V and J calls and clone size; D and trimming were determined from the DNA. This repertoire shows approximately 150,000 clones, 75% to 85% found once; its top ten account for approximately 6%. The sample originates from a study of cytomegalovirus exposure and HLA in healthy donors. The wider study: The 100 million to 140 million unique TCR beta sequences, from around 200 million T cells, were found by an earlier analysis.

This CDR3 has 15 residues. J gave up 2 bases and V 2 bases, and 4 bases lay outside the gene matches. The sequence was collected from a man aged 50 or older in good health and CMV-seropositive. The chain uses TRBV23-1 and TRBJ2-7; 9 nucleotides match TRBD1. TRBV23-1 is flagged as an ORF with uncertain function. Sequencing was performed on PBMCs. CDR3 nucleotides: TGCGCCAGCAGTCAAGACAGGGGGTCAGCCTACGAGCAGTACTTC. Translation gives CASSQDRGSAYEQYF.